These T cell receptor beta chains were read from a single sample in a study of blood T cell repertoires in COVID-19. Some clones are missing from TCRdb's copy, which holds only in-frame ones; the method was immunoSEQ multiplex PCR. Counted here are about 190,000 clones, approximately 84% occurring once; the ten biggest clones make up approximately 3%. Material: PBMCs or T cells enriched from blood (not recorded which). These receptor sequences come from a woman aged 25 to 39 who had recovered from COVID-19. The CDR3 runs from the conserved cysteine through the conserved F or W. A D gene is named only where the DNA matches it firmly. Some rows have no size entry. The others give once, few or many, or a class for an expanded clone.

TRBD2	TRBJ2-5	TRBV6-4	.	TGTGCCCAGTCGAAGCGGGGGAACCCTAGTGGGACCCAGTACTTC	CAQSKRGNPSGTQYF
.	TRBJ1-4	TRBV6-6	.	TGTGCCAGCGGCCGGGGGGCCGGTAATGAAAAACTGTTTTTT	CASGRGAGNEKLFF
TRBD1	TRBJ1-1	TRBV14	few	TGTGCCAGCAGTCTTACAGGGGCTCGGGACACTGAAGCTTTCTTT	CASSLTGARDTEAFF
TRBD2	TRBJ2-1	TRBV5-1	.	TGCGCCAGCAGCCTTGGGACTACAGGCAATGAGCAGTTCTTC	CASSLGTTGNEQFF
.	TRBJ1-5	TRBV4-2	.	TGTGCCAGCAGCCAAGAGAGGACTCGAGATCAGCCCCAGCATTTT	CASSQERTRDQPQHF
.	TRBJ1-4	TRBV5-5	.	TGTGCCAGCAGCTTGACAGTTAGTCATGAAAAACTGTTTTTT	CASSLTVSHEKLFF
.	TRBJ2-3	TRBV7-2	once	TGTGCCAGCAGCTTAGGTGGCGGGCGGACAGATACGCAGTATTTT	CASSLGGGRTDTQYF
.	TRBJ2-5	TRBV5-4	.	TGTGCCAGCAGCCCTACTCGGACTAACCAAGAGACCCAGTACTTC	CASSPTRTNQETQYF
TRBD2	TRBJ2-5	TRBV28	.	TGTGCCAGCACTGGGGGGACTAGCGGCCAAGAGACCCAGTACTTC	CASTGGTSGQETQYF
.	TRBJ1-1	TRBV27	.	TGTGCCAGCAGTCCGAGGGCCCTTGTTGAAGCTTTCTTT	CASSPRALVEAFF
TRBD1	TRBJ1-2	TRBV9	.	TGTGCCAGCAGCCCATCCCACGACAGGGAGTTTGGCTACACCTTC	CASSPSHDREFGYTF
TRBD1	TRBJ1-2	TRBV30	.	TGTGCCTGGAGACAGGGGGCTGGCTACACCTTC	CAWRQGAGYTF
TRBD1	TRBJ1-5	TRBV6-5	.	TGTGCCAGCATCTCCTCGACAGGGGTAGATCAGCCCCAGCATTTT	CASISSTGVDQPQHF
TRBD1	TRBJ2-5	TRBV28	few	TGTGCCAGCAGACCGACAGGGGGCGTGGGGGAGACCCAGTACTTC	CASRPTGGVGETQYF
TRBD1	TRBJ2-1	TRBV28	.	TGTGCCAGCAGTCCCCGGGACAGGGGGCACCGGCAGTTCTTC	CASSPRDRGHRQFF
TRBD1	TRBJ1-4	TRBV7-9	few	TGTGCCAGCAGCATATATACAGGGGAACTGTTTTTT	CASSIYTGELFF
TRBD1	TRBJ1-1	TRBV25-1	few	TGTGCCAGCAGTGGGACAGGTTACATGAACACTGAAGCTTTCTTT	CASSGTGYMNTEAFF
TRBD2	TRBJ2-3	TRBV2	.	TGTGCCAGAGAGACTAGCGGAAGAACAGATACGCAGTATTTT	CARETSGRTDTQYF
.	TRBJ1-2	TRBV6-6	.	TGTGCCAGCAGCCGCACTCAGGGTCTCGGCCAGGGCTACACCTTC	CASSRTQGLGQGYTF
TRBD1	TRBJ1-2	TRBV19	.	TGTGCCAGTAATAGGAGGACAGGGGTGAACTATGGCTACACCTTC	CASNRRTGVNYGYTF
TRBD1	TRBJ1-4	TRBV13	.	TGTGCCAGCAGACCACGACAGGGAAGAGAAAAACTGTTTTTT	CASRPRQGREKLFF
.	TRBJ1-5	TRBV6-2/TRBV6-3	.	TGTGCCAGCAGTTACTCGCGGGGAAGGTATCAGCCCCAGCATTTT	CASSYSRGRYQPQHF
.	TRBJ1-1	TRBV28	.	TGTGCCAGCAGTACGCGACATTTAGGGGGGGGGACTGAAGCTTTCTTT	CASSTRHLGGGTEAFF
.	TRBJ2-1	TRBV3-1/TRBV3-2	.	TGTGCCAGCAGCCAAGAGGCCAGGGCAAACAATGAGCAGTTCTTC	CASSQEARANNEQFF
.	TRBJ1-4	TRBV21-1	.	TGTGCCAGCAGCCGGCGGGGTTTACACACGGGGGAAAAACTGTTTTTT	CASSRRGLHTGEKLFF
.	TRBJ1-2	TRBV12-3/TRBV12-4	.	TGTGCCAGCAGTTTGACAGGAAACTATGGCTACACCTTC	CASSLTGNYGYTF
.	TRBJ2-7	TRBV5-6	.	TGTGCCAGCCGCTCGGAAGGGCGGGTCTCCTACGAGCAGTACTTC	CASRSEGRVSYEQYF
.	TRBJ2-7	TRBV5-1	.	TGCGCCAGCAGCTTGGGGGGACTGTCCTACGAGCAGTACTTC	CASSLGGLSYEQYF
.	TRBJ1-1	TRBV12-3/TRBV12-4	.	TGTGCCAGCAGGCCTGAACCAGGGGTAGCTTTCTTT	CASRPEPGVAFF
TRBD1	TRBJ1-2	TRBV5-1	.	TGCGCCAGCAGCTTGGAGGGACAGAACTATGGCTACACCTTC	CASSLEGQNYGYTF
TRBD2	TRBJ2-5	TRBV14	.	TGTGCCAGCATGCCCGGGGGGGCGGGTGAGACCCAGTACTTC	CASMPGGAGETQYF
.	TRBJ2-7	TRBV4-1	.	TGCGCCAGCAGCCAAGACGCATCTGGACAGAGCCTCTACGAGCAGTACTTC	CASSQDASGQSLYEQYF
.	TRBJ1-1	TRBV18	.	TGTGCCAGCTCAACGGGACAGAACACTGAAGCTTTCTTT	CASSTGQNTEAFF
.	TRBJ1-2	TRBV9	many	TGTGCCAGCAGCCAGACAGCGAAAGGCTACACCTTC	CASSQTAKGYTF
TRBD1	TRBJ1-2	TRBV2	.	TGTGCCAGCAGTAGAGACAGGGGTGGCTACACCTTC	CASSRDRGGYTF
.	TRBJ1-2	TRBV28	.	TGTGCCAGCCGCCCCTCCACAGGGCCCCTAGGGCCTAACTATGGCTACACCTTC	CASRPSTGPLGPNYGYTF
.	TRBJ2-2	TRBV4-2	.	TGTGCCAGCAGCCGATCGGGTTCTTCTTACACCGGGGAGCTGTTTTTT	CASSRSGSSYTGELFF
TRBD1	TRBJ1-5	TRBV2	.	TGTGCCAGCAAGCGTACGACAGGGACAAATCAGCCCCAGCATTTT	CASKRTTGTNQPQHF
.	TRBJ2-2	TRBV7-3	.	TGTGCCAGCAGCCCAATCACCGGGGAGCTGTTTTTT	CASSPITGELFF
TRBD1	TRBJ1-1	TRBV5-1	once	TGCGCCAGCAGCTTGGTATCGGGACAGGGGCAGGGCGAAGCTTTCTTT	CASSLVSGQGQGEAFF
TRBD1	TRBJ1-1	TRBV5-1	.	TGCGCCAGCAGTGGACAGGGTCAGGCCACTGAAGCTTTCTTT	CASSGQGQATEAFF
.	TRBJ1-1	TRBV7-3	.	TGTGCCAGCAGCTTCGGACAGATGAACACTGAAGCTTTCTTT	CASSFGQMNTEAFF
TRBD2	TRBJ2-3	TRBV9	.	TGTGCCAGCAGCGAGACTAGCGGGTTCACAGATACGCAGTATTTT	CASSETSGFTDTQYF
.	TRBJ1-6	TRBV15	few	TGTGCCACCTCCGTGGGGGGAAGACCCCTCCACTTT	CATSVGGRPLHF
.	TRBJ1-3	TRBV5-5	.	TGTGCCAGCAGCGGAGGGCAGGGATGGAACACCATATATTTT	CASSGGQGWNTIYF
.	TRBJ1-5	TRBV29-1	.	TGCAGCGTTGTGGCGGGGGCCGGGGGCAATCAGCCCCAGCATTTT	CSVVAGAGGNQPQHF
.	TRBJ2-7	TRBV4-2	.	TGTGCCAGCAGCCAAATCCCCCTCGGCGAGCAGTACTTC	CASSQIPLGEQYF
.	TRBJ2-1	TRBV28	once	TGTGCCAGCAGCCGGCTAGCGAGATACAATGAGCAGTTCTTC	CASSRLARYNEQFF
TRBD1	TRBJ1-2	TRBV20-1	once	TGCAGTGCTAGTAACAGGGGTCTCTATGGCTACACCTTC	CSASNRGLYGYTF
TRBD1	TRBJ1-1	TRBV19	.	TGTGCCAGTAGTATCAGGGGGCGCACTGAAGCTTTCTTT	CASSIRGRTEAFF
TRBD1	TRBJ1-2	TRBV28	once	TGTGCCAGCAGTTTCAAACCCGGACAGGGCTTCTATGGCTACACCTTC	CASSFKPGQGFYGYTF
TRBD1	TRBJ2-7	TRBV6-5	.	TGTGCCAGCACACGACAGGGGGAAACCTACGAGCAGTACTTC	CASTRQGETYEQYF
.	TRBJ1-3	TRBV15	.	TGTGCCACCAGCAGAGTTGAGGACTCTGGAAACACCATATATTTT	CATSRVEDSGNTIYF
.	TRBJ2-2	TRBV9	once	TGTGCCAGCCGCCGATTTGAGGGCGACACCGGGGAGCTGTTTTTT	CASRRFEGDTGELFF
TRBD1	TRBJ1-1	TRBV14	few	TGTGCCAGCAGCACAAACAGGGGTCAGAACACTGAAGCTTTCTTT	CASSTNRGQNTEAFF
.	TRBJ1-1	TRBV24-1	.	TGTGCCACCAGTGCAGAATCGTACACTGAAGCTTTCTTT	CATSAESYTEAFF
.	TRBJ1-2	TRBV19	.	TGTGCCAGTAACCCTGCGGTTGGAGGTAACTATGGCTACACCTTC	CASNPAVGGNYGYTF
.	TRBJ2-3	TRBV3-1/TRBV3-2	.	TGTGCCAGCAGCCAAGAGTTCTACACAGATACGCAGTATTTT	CASSQEFYTDTQYF